This is a list of T cell receptor beta chains from one sample in a study of T cells in Graves' hyperthyroidism and ophthalmopathy. From the multiplex PCR reads, TCRdb called clonotypes with MiXCR, one entry per CDR3 protein. The repertoire has 550,000 to 700,000 distinct CDR3 sequences, roughly 46% of them found once; the top ten carry 19%. The specimen was peripheral blood or thyroid tissue (not recorded which). The receptors originated from an adult woman with Graves' disease, either hyperthyroidism or ophthalmopathy (not recorded which). CDR3s include the opening cysteine and the closing phenylalanine or tryptophan. A D gene is named only where the DNA matches it firmly. Some rows mark clone size as missing; the rest say once, few, many or name a class of expanded clone.

j_gene: TRBJ1-5
d_gene: -
abundance: many
v_gene: TRBV7-9
CDR3aa: CASSAPGGADQPQHF
CDR3nt: TGTGCCAGCAGCGCCCCGGGAGGCGCGGATCAGCCCCAGCATTTT

j_gene: TRBJ2-7
d_gene: -
abundance: many
v_gene: TRBV11-2
CDR3aa: CASSLGFGDLPEAYEQYF
CDR3nt: TGTGCCAGCAGCTTAGGGTTCGGAGATCTCCCTGAAGCCTACGAGCAGTACTTC

j_gene: TRBJ1-5
d_gene: -
abundance: many
v_gene: TRBV15
CDR3aa: CATSSEPTVNGQPQHF
CDR3nt: TGTGCCACCAGCAGCGAACCGACGGTTAACGGTCAGCCCCAGCATTTT

j_gene: TRBJ1-3
d_gene: TRBD1
abundance: -
v_gene: TRBV12-3/TRBV12-4
CDR3aa: CASSLLAGQSLGNTIYF
CDR3nt: TGTGCCAGCAGTTTGCTAGCGGGACAGAGCCTTGGAAACACCATATATTTT

j_gene: TRBJ1-6
d_gene: TRBD1
abundance: -
v_gene: TRBV10-3
CDR3aa: CAAGTGGNSPLHF
CDR3nt: TGTGCCGCCGGGACAGGGGGCAATTCACCCCTCCACTTT

j_gene: TRBJ2-5
d_gene: TRBD1
abundance: -
v_gene: TRBV7-2
CDR3aa: CASSLESGQPKETQHF
CDR3nt: TGTGCCAGCAGCTTAGAGTCGGGACAGCCAAAAGAGACCCAGCACTTC

j_gene: TRBJ1-5
d_gene: TRBD1
abundance: many
v_gene: TRBV28
CDR3aa: CASVPGTGWEPQHF
CDR3nt: TGTGCCAGCGTCCCCGGGACAGGGTGGGAGCCCCAGCATTTT

j_gene: TRBJ2-1
d_gene: -
abundance: -
v_gene: TRBV7-3
CDR3aa: CASSPPERYNEQFF
CDR3nt: TGTGCCAGCAGCCCGCCTGAACGGTACAATGAGCAGTTCTTC

j_gene: TRBJ1-4
d_gene: TRBD1
abundance: many
v_gene: TRBV14
CDR3aa: CASSKGTATNEKLFF
CDR3nt: TGTGCCAGCAGCAAAGGGACAGCAACTAATGAAAAACTGTTTTTT

j_gene: TRBJ2-6
d_gene: TRBD1
abundance: many
v_gene: TRBV29-1
CDR3aa: CSAGTGNSGANVLTF
CDR3nt: TGCAGCGCAGGGACAGGGAACTCTGGGGCCAACGTCCTGACTTTC

j_gene: TRBJ1-2
d_gene: -
abundance: -
v_gene: TRBV10-3
CDR3aa: CAISRGVVSGYTF
CDR3nt: TGTGCCATCAGTCGCGGGGTGGTTAGCGGCTACACCTTC

j_gene: TRBJ1-5
d_gene: TRBD1
abundance: -
v_gene: TRBV29-1
CDR3aa: CSVEGGQGNQPQHF
CDR3nt: TGCAGCGTTGAAGGGGGACAGGGTAATCAGCCCCAGCATTTT

j_gene: TRBJ1-5
d_gene: TRBD1
abundance: many
v_gene: TRBV6-1
CDR3aa: CASARTGDSNQPQHF
CDR3nt: TGTGCCAGCGCCCGGACAGGAGATAGCAATCAGCCCCAGCATTTT

j_gene: TRBJ2-7
d_gene: -
abundance: -
v_gene: TRBV29-1
CDR3aa: CSVEDPRGGYEQYF
CDR3nt: TGCAGCGTTGAAGATCCCAGGGGTGGCTACGAGCAGTACTTC

j_gene: TRBJ1-2
d_gene: TRBD1
abundance: -
v_gene: TRBV2
CDR3aa: CASSYRGQVGYTF
CDR3nt: TGTGCCAGCAGTTACAGGGGACAGGTGGGCTACACCTTC

j_gene: TRBJ2-1
d_gene: TRBD1
abundance: -
v_gene: TRBV19
CDR3aa: CASTIGTAIYNEQFF
CDR3nt: TGTGCCAGTACCATCGGGACAGCCATCTACAATGAGCAGTTCTTC

j_gene: TRBJ1-2
d_gene: -
abundance: -
v_gene: TRBV15
CDR3aa: CATSKWGVGDYGYTF
CDR3nt: TGTGCCACCAGCAAGTGGGGTGTTGGGGACTATGGCTACACCTTC

j_gene: TRBJ2-1
d_gene: -
abundance: -
v_gene: TRBV7-9
CDR3aa: CASRLGGGSYNEQFF
CDR3nt: TGTGCCAGCAGACTGGGAGGAGGCTCCTACAATGAGCAGTTCTTC

j_gene: TRBJ1-2
d_gene: TRBD1
abundance: many
v_gene: TRBV29-1
CDR3aa: CSVAGQGDYGYTF
CDR3nt: TGCAGCGTTGCGGGACAGGGGGACTATGGCTACACCTTC

j_gene: TRBJ1-4
d_gene: TRBD1
abundance: -
v_gene: TRBV28
CDR3aa: CASSPGGLNEKLLF
CDR3nt: TGTGCCAGCAGCCCAGGGGGCCTTAATGAAAAACTGCTTTTT

j_gene: TRBJ1-1
d_gene: -
abundance: -
v_gene: TRBV7-9
CDR3aa: CASSLWTVTEAFF
CDR3nt: TGTGCCAGCAGCTTGTGGACAGTCACTGAAGCTTTCTTT

j_gene: TRBJ2-7
d_gene: -
abundance: -
v_gene: TRBV10-2
CDR3aa: CASSESMDDGYEQYF
CDR3nt: TGCGCCAGCAGTGAGTCGATGGACGACGGCTACGAGCAGTACTTC

j_gene: TRBJ2-7
d_gene: -
abundance: many
v_gene: TRBV20-1
CDR3aa: CSARIRRLDLAYEQYF
CDR3nt: TGCAGTGCTAGAATACGTCGGCTAGATTTGGCCTACGAGCAGTACTTC

j_gene: TRBJ1-5
d_gene: -
abundance: many
v_gene: TRBV4-1
CDR3aa: CASSLRTLNQPQHF
CDR3nt: TGCGCCAGCAGCCTCCGGACTCTAAATCAGCCCCAGCATTTT

j_gene: TRBJ1-1
d_gene: -
abundance: many
v_gene: TRBV2
CDR3aa: CASSEVGGYTEAFF
CDR3nt: TGTGCCAGCAGTGAAGTCGGGGGCTACACTGAAGCTTTCTTT

j_gene: TRBJ2-5
d_gene: -
abundance: -
v_gene: TRBV15
CDR3aa: CATSTSRRGQETQYF
CDR3nt: TGTGCCACCAGCACCTCCCGCAGGGGCCAAGAGACCCAGTACTTC

j_gene: TRBJ2-1
d_gene: -
abundance: -
v_gene: TRBV6-4
CDR3aa: CASSERLSPYNEQFF
CDR3nt: TGTGCCAGCAGTGAGAGACTGTCCCCCTACAATGAGCAGTTCTTC